A single sample is the source of the 28 T cell receptor beta chains below, sequenced in a study of identical twins. TCRdb redid the calling of the 5' RACE reads with MiXCR, one entry per CDR3 protein. The sample records about 240,000 distinct CDR3 sequences, about 11% being singletons. The specimen was memory T cells sorted from blood. The receptors here all came from a man aged 45-65 years in good health.

Concerning this clonotype itself: A much larger clone differs by one base, so this may be a read error. The J gene is TRBJ2-1, the V gene TRBV6-2 or TRBV6-3; 11 bases agree with TRBD2. The CDR3 totals 14 residues. The ends lost 4 bases at V and 6 bases at J; junction bases unmatched: 2. Per germline, CDR1 MNHEY and CDR2 SVGEGT. The CDR3 sequence: CASSFSGGANEQFF. Here the CDR3 DNA reads TGTGCCAGCAGTTTTAGCGGGGGGGCCAATGAGCAGTTCTTC.

This clonotype was seen many times. The chain combines TRBV5-1 with TRBJ1-2; D is unclear. CDR3 length: 12 amino acids. V was clipped by 0 bases and J by 6 bases, with 6 bases between them. Germline lookup yields CDR1 SGHRS and CDR2 YFSETQ. In DNA, the CDR3 is TGCGCCAGCAGCTTGGAAGGACATGGCTACACCTTC. This encodes CASSLEGHGYTF.

Worth noting for this clonotype: This may arise from a read error, as a much more abundant clone is one base away. The J gene is TRBJ1-6, the V gene TRBV20-1; perhaps TRBD1 as D (6 bases). CDR1 DFQATT and CDR2 SNEGSKA come from the germline V gene (reference sequence). The CDR3 consists of 15 residues. CDR3 sequence: CSARVPGHDNSPFHF. The CDR3 DNA follows: TGCAGTGCTAGAGTACCGGGACACGATAATTCACCCTTCCACTTT.

This clonotype was counted many times. This sequence joins TRBV15 and TRBJ2-1, with D perhaps matching TRBD1 or TRBD2 (5 bases each). Germline assignment: CDR1 LNHNV and CDR2 YYDKDF (reference sequence). V gave up 3 bases and J gave up 4 bases, with 10 bases separating them. This CDR3 is built from 14 residues. CDR3 DNA: TGTGCCACCAGCAGGGAGGACAAATACAATGAGCAGTTCTTC. Amino acid sequence: CATSREDKYNEQFF.

This clonotype was picked up many times. The chain employs TRBV27 and TRBJ2-3; D remains ambiguous. CDR1 and CDR2 from the germline V gene are MNHEY and SMNVEV (reference sequence). V lost 4 bases and J lost 2, with 4 bases in between. This CDR3 contains 12 residues. The CDR3 DNA reads TGTGCCAGCAGTTCGTACACAGATACGCAGTATTTT. As protein: CASSSYTDTQYF.

This clonotype was counted a single time. The chain has TRBV4-1 and TRBJ2-3, with TRBD2 matching over 10 bases. The CDR3 is made up of 18 amino acids. Looked up from germline, CDR1 is MGHRA and CDR2 is YSYEKL. Trimming at V came to 0 bases and at J to 4 bases, leaving 10 bases not matched to a gene. In nucleotides, the CDR3 is TGCGCCAGCAGCCAAGAGTCTAGCGGGGGCACCAGGGCAGATACGCAGTATTTT. It codes for CASSQESSGGTRADTQYF.

J is TRBJ2-1 and V is TRBV6-2 or TRBV6-3; TRBD2 matches at 11 bases. CDR1 is MNHEY and CDR2 is SVGEGT in the germline V gene. After removal of 2 bases from V and 8 bases from J, the junction contained 11 bases not matched to a gene. The CDR3 covers 17 residues. The CDR3 DNA is TGTGCCAGCAGTTACGAGCGGGGCTCGACTAGCGGGGATGAGCAGTTCTTC. Translated, it gives CASSYERGSTSGDEQFF.

The sample holds a few counts of this clonotype. The chain recombines TRBV28 with TRBJ2-3; D is unresolved. V lost 4 bases, J lost 6 bases, and 17 bases lay in between. CDR3 length equals 15 residues. Germline CDR1 is MDHEN and CDR2 is SYDVKM. The CDR3: CASSSSSKLDDTQYF. The CDR3 nucleotides are TGTGCCAGCAGTTCCTCATCCAAACTTGACGATACGCAGTATTTT.

Remarks on this clonotype: The junction departs from the called germline gene at one end, perhaps through a read error. The chain recombines TRBV19 with TRBJ2-1; D possibly corresponds to TRBD2 (6 bases). Germline V gene data show CDR1 as LNHDA and CDR2 as SQIVND (reference sequence). This CDR3 region has 15 residues. CDR3 nucleotides: TGTACCAGTAGTATTTTCGGGAGCTCCTACAATGAGCAGTTCTTC. Its translation: CTSSIFGSSYNEQFF.

V and J are TRBV12-3 or TRBV12-4 and TRBJ2-7; D perhaps matches TRBD1 (6 bases). The CDR3 consists of 14 residues. Trimming left V 5 bases short and J 9 bases short, with 20 bases between. The CDR3 region has the DNA TGTGCCAGCAGTATCCGGGACACGGGCCGAGGGCAGTACTTC. Its translation: CASSIRDTGRGQYF.

This clonotype showed up many times. The chain carries TRBV5-1 and TRBJ2-2, with D possibly TRBD1 on 5 matching bases. The CDR3 loop spans 15 amino acids. The germline V gene encodes CDR1 SGHRS and CDR2 YFSETQ. Trimming pared 0 bases from V and 6 bases from J, leaving 12 bases between. CDR3 sequence: CASSLVQGAAGELFF. Written as DNA, the CDR3 is TGCGCCAGCAGCTTGGTACAAGGGGCCGCCGGGGAGCTGTTTTTT.

The table lists this clonotype with a few counts. The chain employs TRBV9 and TRBJ2-5; D possibly corresponds to TRBD2 (7 bases). Germline values: CDR1 SGDLS, CDR2 YYNGEE. Trimming took off 4 bases at V and 4 bases at J, with 20 bases between the two ends. The CDR3 loop spans 16 amino acids. CDR3 loop: CASSPPEGGLRETQYF. CDR3 coding DNA: TGTGCCAGCAGCCCACCCGAGGGGGGGCTCAGAGAGACCCAGTACTTC.

With respect to this clonotype: Relative to the germline gene, one junction end is altered; a read error may explain this. The V gene is TRBV7-2, the J gene TRBJ2-5, with 9 bases that match TRBD2. The CDR3 consists of 15 residues. The germline gives CDR1 SGHTA, CDR2 FQGNSA. This CDR3 is CASSASSGNFETQHF. CDR3 DNA sequence: TGTGCCAGCAGCGCCTCTAGCGGGAACTTCGAGACCCAGCACTTC.

The table lists this clonotype with many counts. The rearrangement joins TRBV7-2 to TRBJ1-3; no clear D gene. Germline V CDR1 and CDR2: SGHTA, FQGNSA. V shed 1 base and J shed 4 bases, with 5 bases lying between them. This CDR3 is 13 amino acids long. CDR3 loop: CASSLEFGNTIYF. The CDR3 nucleotides read TGTGCCAGCAGCTTAGAGTTCGGAAACACCATATATTTT.

This rearrangement joins TRBV4-3 to TRBJ1-6, with D hard to call. CDR3 length: 15 residues. CDR1 and CDR2 from the germline V gene are LGHNA and YSLEER. V gave up 0 bases and J gave up 8 bases, with 11 bases separating them. CDR3 nucleotide sequence: TGCGCCAGCAGCCAAGATGCATACGTGGATTCACCCCTCCACTTT. This sequence encodes CASSQDAYVDSPLHF.

The rearrangement joins TRBV4-1 to TRBJ2-7; TRBD1 aligns across 11 bases. V shed 3 bases and J 3 bases; nucleotides not matched to a gene: 7. Germline values: CDR1 MGHRA, CDR2 YSYEKL. This CDR3 contains 16 residues. DNA of the CDR3: TGCGCCAGCAGCCACCCAAGCGGGACAGGGGGCTACGAGCAGTACTTC. Residues: CASSHPSGTGGYEQYF.

This clonotype has a count of ten or more. The chain carries TRBV12-3 or TRBV12-4 and TRBJ1-3; D not resolved. The CDR3 sequence is 13 residues long. V was shortened by 5 bases and J by 4 bases, with 9 bases between the two germline ends. Written as DNA, the CDR3 is TGTGCCAGCAGTGGTGGACCCGGAAACACCATATATTTT. This gives the protein CASSGGPGNTIYF.

This clonotype was observed at least ten times. The chain recombines TRBV7-9 with TRBJ1-6; a weak D match, TRBD1 (6 bases). Germline-derived CDR1 and CDR2 are SEHNR and FQNEAQ (reference sequence). The CDR3 spans 13 residues. V dropped 6 bases and J dropped 10 bases, with 13 bases sitting between them. The CDR3 sequence: CASSPPGGSPLHF. As DNA, the CDR3 is TGTGCCAGCAGTCCACCGGGGGGCTCACCCCTCCACTTT.

The chain employs TRBV20-1 and TRBJ2-5, with 9 bases fitting TRBD2. V trimming: 3 bases; J trimming: 2 bases; junction bases outside the gene matches: 13. Per the germline V gene, CDR1 is DFQATT and CDR2 is SNEGSKA (reference sequence). This CDR3 is 17 amino acids long. The CDR3 is CSARAFHSGSRQETQYF. The CDR3 DNA is TGCAGTGCTAGGGCCTTCCATAGCGGGAGTCGGCAAGAGACCCAGTACTTC.

This clonotype was counted a few times. V usage is TRBV27 and J usage is TRBJ2-7, with unresolved D. Deletions cut 3 bases from V and 3 bases from J, with 12 bases between. This CDR3 spans 14 amino acids. Germline V gives CDR1 MNHEY, CDR2 SMNVEV (reference sequence). Here the CDR3 DNA reads TGTGCCAGCAGTTTCGCCGTGCCGCGCTACGAGCAGTACTTC. Translating it yields CASSFAVPRYEQYF.

This clonotype was detected a few times. The V call is TRBV3-1, the J call TRBJ2-1; 13 bases are a match to TRBD2. There are 16 residues in the CDR3. The ends lost 4 bases at V and 8 bases at J; junction bases unmatched: 8. Germline CDR1 reads LGHDT; CDR2 reads YNNKEL (reference sequence). The CDR3 is CASSLGLAGVLDEQFF. CDR3 DNA: TGTGCCAGCAGCCTCGGACTAGCGGGAGTTTTAGATGAGCAGTTCTTC.

This clonotype was counted a few times. This CDR3 is CAIAKELARTGELFF. In DNA, the CDR3 is TGTGCCATAGCTAAGGAGCTGGCGAGGACCGGGGAGCTGTTTTTT. The chain joins TRBV21-1 to TRBJ2-2. TRBV21-1 is shown as a pseudogene. This CDR3 comprises 15 residues.

The chain uses TRBV25-1 and TRBJ2-7; a weak D match, TRBD1 (5 bases). Trimming removed 6 bases at V and 5 bases at J, with 14 bases between. Per germline, CDR1 MGHDK and CDR2 SYGVNS. The CDR3 loop spans 13 amino acids. Here the CDR3 reads CASSADTSDEQYF. For the CDR3, the DNA is TGTGCCAGCAGCGCGGACACCTCTGACGAGCAGTACTTC.

The rearrangement joins TRBV6-5 to TRBJ2-7, with 12 bases lining up with TRBD1. Unmatched junction bases numbered 9, after V lost 3 bases and J lost 6 bases. Germline V CDR1 and CDR2: MNHEY, SVGAGI. The CDR3 is made up of 16 amino acids. The CDR3 is CASSYLIGTGGAEQYF. CDR3 DNA: TGTGCCAGCAGTTATTTAATAGGGACAGGGGGCGCCGAGCAGTACTTC.

This clonotype showed up many times. The chain couples TRBV20-1 to TRBJ2-1; 7 nucleotides agree with TRBD1. The V gene end was trimmed by 6 bases and the J gene end by 10 bases; junction bases not matched to a gene: 12. CDR1 and CDR2 (germline): DFQATT, SNEGSKA (reference sequence). CDR3 size: 13 residues. Here the CDR3 DNA reads TGCAGTGCACGAACAGGGGCTACAATCGAGCAGTTCTTC. Translation: CSARTGATIEQFF.

The table lists this clonotype with many counts. The gene calls are TRBV4-2 and TRBJ1-5; no reliable D call. Germline V CDR1 and CDR2: LGHNA, YNFKEQ. This CDR3 comprises 14 residues. Trimming took 6 bases from V and 6 from J, leaving 15 bases between them. The CDR3 DNA reads TGTGCCAGCAGTGAAGCACGTACCGCTCAGCCCCAGCATTTT. This codes for CASSEARTAQPQHF.

Ten or more counts support this clonotype. The chain is built from TRBV12-3 or TRBV12-4 and TRBJ2-1; maybe TRBD1 (6 bases). The V and J ends lost 4 bases and 4 bases respectively, with 11 bases between them. The CDR3 extends over 14 amino acids. CDR3: CASSSGTLYNEQFF. CDR3 DNA sequence: TGTGCCAGCAGTTCCGGGACACTATACAATGAGCAGTTCTTC.

This clonotype was seen a handful of times. CDR3 nucleotide sequence: TGTGCCAGCAGCCTCTCGAGGGGGGGTGAGCAGTACTTC. It codes for CASSLSRGGEQYF. The chain combines TRBV3-1 with TRBJ2-7, with D maybe TRBD2 (7 bases). Germline CDR1 reads LGHDT; CDR2 reads YNNKEL (reference sequence). V was shortened by 4 bases and J by 7 bases, with 14 bases between the two germline ends. CDR3 size: 13 residues.